Sequencing of this T cell receptor beta chain was carried out in a study of blood T cell repertoires in COVID-19. The table lists this clone with a count of one. The repertoire was sequenced with immunoSEQ multiplex PCR; TCRdb's copy has only in-frame clones and lacks some. Here the sample spans approximately 200,000 clones, roughly 85% being singletons. Germline trimming cut 1 base from V and 3 bases from J; bases unmatched to any gene: 7. The germline CDR1 and CDR2 sequences are MDHEN and SYDVKM. The CDR3 covers 17 residues. Sample: peripheral blood. This TCR was sampled from a man between 45 and 60 years old who had recovered from COVID-19. The chain has TRBV28 and TRBJ2-1, with 9 bases that match TRBD2. Written as DNA, the CDR3 is TGTGCCAGCAGTTTATCGGGGCTAGCGGGGATCTACAATGAGCAGTTCTTC. Protein: CASSLSGLAGIYNEQFF. Full variable domain (rest looked up from reference TRBV28 and TRBJ2-1): DVKVTQSSRYLVKRTGEKVFLECVQDMDHENMFWYRQDPGLGLRLIYFSYDVKMKEKGDIPEGYSVSREKKERFSLILESASTNQTSMYLCASSLSGLAGIYNEQFFGPGTRLTVL.